These 25 T cell receptor beta chains share one sample of origin, sequenced in a study of OX40 agonist ivuxolimab in advanced cancers. Profiling relied on immunoSEQ multiplex PCR, and the TCRdb table lists in-frame clones only, not all of them. The data contain over 45,000 clones, under 85% of them seen just once; the ten biggest clones take up over 1%. The specimen was CD4+ or CD8+ T cells sorted from blood, collected in a trial of the OX40 agonist ivuxolimab. The receptors originated from an adult with an advanced solid tumor such as melanoma, head and neck, liver or kidney cancer.

The chain links TRBV6-5 to TRBJ1-1; possibly TRBD1 for D (6 bases). CDR3 length equals 14 residues. Trimming stripped 8 bases from V and 2 bases from J, with 15 bases between. Germline CDR1 MNHEY, CDR2 SVGAGI. The CDR3 coding sequence is TGTGCCAGCCGGGGGGGGGCAAGTAACACTGAAGCTTTCTTT. This codes for CASRGGASNTEAFF.

The chain employs TRBV7-2 and TRBJ2-3, with 14 nucleotides matching TRBD2. With V trimmed by 5 bases and J by 3 bases, 10 bases remained unmatched. This CDR3 comprises 18 residues. The germline V gene has CDR1 SGHTA and CDR2 FQGNSA. CDR3 in DNA: TGTGCCAGCAGCCGTCGACTAGCGGGGGGGCCCGGGACAGATACGCAGTATTTT. Amino acids: CASSRRLAGGPGTDTQYF.

This chain joins TRBV5-1 and TRBJ2-3; a possible D gene is TRBD1 (6 bases). V was trimmed by 3 bases and J by 0 bases, leaving 8 bases between them. CDR1 and CDR2 from the germline V gene are SGHRS and YFSETQ. The CDR3 extends over 14 amino acids. The CDR3 loop reads CASSWTDSTDTQYF. The CDR3 coding sequence is TGCGCCAGCAGCTGGACAGATAGCACAGATACGCAGTATTTT.

V and J are TRBV30 and TRBJ1-2; D remains ambiguous. Germline V gives CDR1 GTSNPN, CDR2 SVGIG (reference sequence). This CDR3 contains 13 residues. The V and J ends lost 4 bases and 4 bases respectively, with 13 bases between them. CDR3 sequence reads: CAWIRRRPYGYTF. Written as DNA, the CDR3 is TGTGCCTGGATACGCAGAAGGCCCTATGGCTACACCTTC. The variable domain in full, with the rest retrieved from reference TRBV30 and TRBJ1-2, is SQTIHQWPATLVQPVGSPLSLECTVEGTSNPNLYWYRQAAGRGLQLLFYSVGIGQISSEVPQNLSASRPQDRQFILSSKKLLLSDSGFYLCAWIRRRPYGYTFGSGTRLTVV.

The V gene is TRBV5-4, the J gene TRBJ2-1; no clear D. This CDR3 is built from 15 residues. The V end was cut by 4 bases, the J end by 0 bases, with 11 bases between. In germline, CDR1 is SGHNT, CDR2 YYREEE (reference sequence). CDR3 region: CASSADGASYNEQFF. In nucleotides, the CDR3 is TGTGCCAGCAGCGCCGACGGCGCCTCCTACAATGAGCAGTTCTTC.

The sample holds one count of this clone. The rearrangement joins TRBV12-1 to TRBJ1-1; the table's D call of TRBD1 was not tested on the DNA. TRBV12-1 is a pseudogene locus. CDR3 length: 23 amino acids. CDR3 sequence: CASSFPRDRGRSGQVTRDTEAFF. The CDR3 DNA follows: TGTGCCAGCAGCTTTCCCCGGGACAGGGGGCGATCGGGGCAGGTTACAAGGGACACTGAAGCTTTCTTT.

The chain couples TRBV18 to TRBJ1-1; 8 positions match TRBD1. Per the germline V gene, CDR1 is KGHSH and CDR2 is LQKENI. The CDR3 is made up of 14 amino acids. The junction had 4 bases not matched to a gene; V was cut back by 5 bases and J by 2 bases. CDR3 protein: CASSGAGGNTEAFF. Written as DNA, the CDR3 is TGTGCCAGCTCAGGGGCAGGGGGCAACACTGAAGCTTTCTTT.

The chain links TRBV6-6 to TRBJ1-3; D call uncertain. This CDR3 comprises 16 residues. V was cut by 4 bases and J by 0 bases, with 13 bases left in between. In germline, CDR1 is MNHNY, CDR2 SVGAGI (reference sequence). The CDR3 DNA is TGTGCCAGCAGTTTCGGGCCTCCTTCCTCTGGAAACACCATATATTTT. It codes for CASSFGPPSSGNTIYF.

The genes are TRBV19 and TRBJ1-4, with TRBD1 matching 9 bases. The CDR3 contains 17 residues. V gave up 7 bases and J gave up 5 bases; unmatched junction bases: 14. CDR1 and CDR2 from the germline V gene are LNHDA and SQIVND (reference sequence). The CDR3 region is CASNRRDREGKNEKLFF. CDR3 in DNA: TGTGCCAGTAACCGAAGGGACAGGGAGGGGAAAAATGAAAAACTGTTTTTT.

The chain couples TRBV23-1 to TRBJ2-1; possibly TRBD1 for D (6 bases). TRBV23-1 is an ORF, and what it does is uncertain. Trimming removed 8 bases at V and 4 bases at J, with 12 bases between. This CDR3 has 13 amino acids. For the CDR3, the DNA is TGCGCCAGCTTCGGGACACCATACAATGAGCAGTTCTTC. Protein product: CASFGTPYNEQFF.

The chain employs TRBV6-5 and TRBJ1-1, with no clear D. Germline CDR1 and CDR2: MNHEY and SVGAGI. The CDR3 has 12 amino acids. Trimming left V 6 bases short and J 1 base short, with 6 bases between. The CDR3 spells CASREENTEAFF. CDR3 DNA: TGTGCCAGCAGGGAGGAGAACACTGAAGCTTTCTTT.

The chain links TRBV7-8 to TRBJ2-5, with D maybe TRBD1 (5 bases). CDR1 is SGHVS, CDR2 FQNEAQ, per germline. V shed 5 bases and J shed 5 bases, with 12 bases lying between them. The CDR3 has 13 residues. The CDR3 loop reads CASSPGFRETQYF. CDR3 in DNA: TGTGCCAGCAGCCCAGGGTTCCGGGAGACCCAGTACTTC.

The V and J genes are TRBV11-2 and TRBJ1-3, with D uncertain. The germline CDR1 and CDR2 sequences are SGHAT and FQNNGV. The CDR3 contains 14 residues. Trimming shortened V by 0 bases and J by 0 bases, and 3 bases separated the two germline ends. The CDR3 loop reads CASSLDRSGNTIYF. CDR3 DNA: TGTGCCAGCAGCTTAGATCGCTCTGGAAACACCATATATTTT.

The V and J genes are TRBV2 and TRBJ1-5; D gene unclear. The CDR3 is 14 residues long. Trimming took 4 bases from V and 3 from J, leaving 10 bases between them. The germline gives CDR1 SNHLY, CDR2 FYNNEI. CDR3 loop: CASSVEWSNQPQHF. In DNA, the CDR3 is TGTGCCAGCAGTGTCGAGTGGTCCAATCAGCCCCAGCATTTT.

The V and J genes are TRBV15 and TRBJ2-2; TRBD2 is a possible D gene (5 bases). The germline V and J ends were trimmed by 6 bases and 3 bases, with 8 bases remaining between them. CDR1 is LNHNV, CDR2 YYDKDF, per germline (reference sequence). This CDR3 contains 13 residues. The CDR3 spells CATRAGYTGELFF. CDR3 nucleotides: TGTGCCACCAGGGCGGGTTACACCGGGGAGCTGTTTTTT.

This chain uses TRBV4-3 with TRBJ2-3; D not certain. The CDR3 runs to 15 residues. The ends were cut back, 0 bases at V and 2 bases at J, with 9 bases in the middle. The germline V gene has CDR1 LGHNA and CDR2 YSLEER. CDR3 protein: CASSQDQGITDTQYF. Here the CDR3 DNA reads TGCGCCAGCAGCCAAGATCAAGGTATCACAGATACGCAGTATTTT.

V usage is TRBV11-2 and J usage is TRBJ2-2; 8 bases map to TRBD2. V was clipped by 4 bases and J by 6 bases; unmatched bases: 10. In germline, CDR1 is SGHAT, CDR2 FQNNGV. The CDR3 runs to 16 residues. The CDR3 loop is CASSSTGTRSAGELFF. The CDR3 nucleotides read TGTGCCAGCAGCTCGACCGGGACTAGATCTGCCGGGGAGCTGTTTTTT.

The gene calls are TRBV19 and TRBJ1-2; D might be TRBD1 (5 bases). V was clipped by 5 bases and J by 2 bases, with 12 bases between them. The CDR3 runs 14 residues. Germline V gene data show CDR1 as LNHDA and CDR2 as SQIVND (reference sequence). This chain's CDR3 is CASSPAGGNYGYTF. CDR3 DNA: TGTGCCAGTAGTCCCGCGGGGGGGAACTATGGCTACACCTTC.

The chain employs TRBV7-2 and TRBJ1-4; a weak D match, TRBD1 (5 bases). The CDR3 is 14 residues long. V was trimmed by 5 bases and J by 5 bases, leaving 12 bases between them. Germline V CDR1 and CDR2: SGHTA, FQGNSA. The CDR3, as DNA: TGTGCCAGCAGCCCCGGGGGGGGGAATGAAAAACTGTTTTTT. Its protein product is CASSPGGGNEKLFF.

The CDR3 region has the DNA TGCGCCAGCAGTCCGGGACAGAACCTGGGAAACACCATATATTTT. Encoded protein: CASSPGQNLGNTIYF. The J gene is TRBJ1-3, the V gene TRBV5-1, with 7 bases fitting TRBD1. Germline CDR1 SGHRS, CDR2 YFSETQ. This CDR3 is 15 amino acids long. V lost 5 bases, J lost 4 bases, and 9 bases stayed unmatched.

This clone has a handful of counts. V and J are TRBV7-2 and TRBJ2-2, with unresolved D. The germline V and J ends were trimmed by 1 base and 7 bases, with 13 bases remaining between them. The CDR3 runs 15 residues. Germline V gene lookup returns CDR1 SGHTA and CDR2 FQGNSA. The CDR3 coding sequence is TGTGCCAGCAGCTTAGGGCTAGGGTCGGTCGGGGAGCTGTTTTTT. Protein sequence: CASSLGLGSVGELFF. The full variable domain, its missing parts supplied by reference TRBV7-2 and TRBJ2-2, is GAGVSQSPSNKVTEKGKDVELRCDPISGHTALYWYRQSLGQGLEFLIYFQGNSAPDKSGLPSDRFSAERTGGSVSTLTIQRTQQEDSAVYLCASSLGLGSVGELFFGEGSRLTVL.

The chain is built from TRBV2 and TRBJ1-4; D is perhaps TRBD1 (6 bases). The germline V gene encodes CDR1 SNHLY and CDR2 FYNNEI. The CDR3 runs to 12 residues. Trimming shortened V by 6 bases and J by 8 bases, and 10 bases separated the two germline ends. This CDR3 is CASRGALEKLFF. For the CDR3, the DNA is TGTGCCAGCAGGGGGGCGCTCGAAAAACTGTTTTTT.

The chain employs TRBV5-5 and TRBJ1-1, with 7 positions matching TRBD1. This CDR3 is 13 amino acids long. The V gene's germline CDR1 is SGHKS and CDR2 YYEKEE (reference sequence). Unmatched junction bases numbered 4, after V lost 0 bases and J lost 8 bases. The CDR3 bases are TGTGCCAGCAGCTTGGTTCAGGGGGTAGAAGCTTTCTTT. It translates to CASSLVQGVEAFF.

The chain uses TRBV5-8 and TRBJ2-3; D call uncertain. Germline V CDR1 and CDR2: SGHTS, YDEGEE. CDR3 length: 13 amino acids. V lost 0 bases to trimming and J lost 5 bases, with 7 bases between them. CDR3 residues: CASSLEGRDTQYF. CDR3 bases: TGTGCCAGCAGCTTGGAGGGCAGAGATACGCAGTATTTT.

The gene calls are TRBV5-1 and TRBJ1-1; 9 bases line up with TRBD1. Per the germline V gene, CDR1 is SGHRS and CDR2 is YFSETQ. The CDR3 loop spans 14 amino acids. The J segment lost 1 base and the V segment lost 4 bases, leaving 2 bases of the junction unmatched. In DNA form, the CDR3 reads TGCGCCAGCAGCCCGGACAGGGGGAACACTGAAGCTTTCTTT. It encodes CASSPDRGNTEAFF.